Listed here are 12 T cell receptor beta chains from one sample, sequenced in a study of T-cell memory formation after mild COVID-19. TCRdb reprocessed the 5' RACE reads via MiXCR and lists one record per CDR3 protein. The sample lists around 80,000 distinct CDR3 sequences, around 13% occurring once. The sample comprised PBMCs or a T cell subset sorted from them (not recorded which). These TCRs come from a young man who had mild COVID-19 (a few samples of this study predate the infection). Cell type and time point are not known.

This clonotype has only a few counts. CDR3 protein: CASSLGAVGYGYTF. The CDR3 DNA is TGTGCCAGCAGTTTGGGGGCTGTAGGCTATGGCTACACCTTC. The chain couples TRBV12-3 or TRBV12-4 to TRBJ1-2; D may be TRBD1 (6 bases). Between the trimmed V and J ends, which lost 3 bases and 4 bases, there was a span of 12 bases. The CDR3 sequence is 14 residues long.

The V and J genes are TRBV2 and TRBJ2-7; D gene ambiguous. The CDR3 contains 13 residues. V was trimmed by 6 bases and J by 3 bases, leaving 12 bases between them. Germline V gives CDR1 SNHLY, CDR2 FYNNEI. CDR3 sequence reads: CASSYGRNYEQYV. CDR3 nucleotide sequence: TGTGCCAGCAGCTACGGACGGAACTACGAGCAGTACGTC.

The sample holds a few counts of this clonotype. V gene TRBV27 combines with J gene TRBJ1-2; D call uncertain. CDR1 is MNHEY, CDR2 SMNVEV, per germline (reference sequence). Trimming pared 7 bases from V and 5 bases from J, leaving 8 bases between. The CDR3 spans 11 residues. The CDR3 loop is CASTDGYGYTF. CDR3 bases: TGTGCCAGCACCGATGGTTATGGCTACACCTTC.

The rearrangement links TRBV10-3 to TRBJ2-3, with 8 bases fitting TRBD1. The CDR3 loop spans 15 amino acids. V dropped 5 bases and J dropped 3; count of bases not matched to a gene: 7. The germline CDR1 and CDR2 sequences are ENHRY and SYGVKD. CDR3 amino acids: CAISRTGMETDTQYF. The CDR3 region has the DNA TGTGCCATCAGTAGGACAGGGATGGAGACAGATACGCAGTATTTT.

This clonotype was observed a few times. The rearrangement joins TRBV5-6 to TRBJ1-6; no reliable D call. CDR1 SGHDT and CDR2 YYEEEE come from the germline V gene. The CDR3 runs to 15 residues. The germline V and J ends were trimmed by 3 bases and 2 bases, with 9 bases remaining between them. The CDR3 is CASSWGTPYNSPLHF. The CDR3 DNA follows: TGTGCCAGCAGCTGGGGAACCCCCTATAATTCACCCCTCCACTTT.

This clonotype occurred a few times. The chain's CDR3 is CASSASGNPGDTQYF. DNA for the CDR3: TGTGCCAGCAGTGCTAGCGGGAACCCCGGAGATACGCAGTATTTT. This chain joins TRBV9 and TRBJ2-3; 9 nucleotides match TRBD2. The length of the CDR3 is 15 residues. From germline, CDR1 is SGDLS and CDR2 YYNGEE. Losses at the gene ends were 5 bases for V and 5 bases for J; bases not matched to a gene: 9. The whole variable domain, remainder taken from reference TRBV9 and TRBJ2-3, is DSGVTQTPKHLITATGQRVTLRCSPRSGDLSVYWYQQSLDQGLQFLIQYYNGEERAKGNILERFSAQQFPDLHSELNLSSLELGDSALYFCASSASGNPGDTQYFGPGTRLTVL.

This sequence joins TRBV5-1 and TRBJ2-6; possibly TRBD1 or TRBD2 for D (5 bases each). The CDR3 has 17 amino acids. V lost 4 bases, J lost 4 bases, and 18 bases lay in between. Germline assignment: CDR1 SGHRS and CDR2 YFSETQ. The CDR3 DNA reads TGCGCCAGCAGCCCGAGGGACCGACCTTCAGGGGCCAACGTCCTGACTTTC. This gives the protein CASSPRDRPSGANVLTF.

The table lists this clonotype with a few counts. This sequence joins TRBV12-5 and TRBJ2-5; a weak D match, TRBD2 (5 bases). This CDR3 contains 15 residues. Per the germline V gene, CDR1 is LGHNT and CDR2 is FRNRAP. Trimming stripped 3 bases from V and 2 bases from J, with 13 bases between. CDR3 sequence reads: CASGLSSGVQETQYF. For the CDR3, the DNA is TGTGCTAGTGGTTTATCCAGCGGCGTACAAGAGACCCAGTACTTC. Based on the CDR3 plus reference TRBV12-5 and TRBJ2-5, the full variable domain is DARVTQTPRHKVTEMGQEVTMRCQPILGHNTVFWYRQTMMQGLELLAYFRNRAPLDDSGMPKDRFSAEMPDATLATLKIQPSEPRDSAVYFCASGLSSGVQETQYFGPGTRLLVL.

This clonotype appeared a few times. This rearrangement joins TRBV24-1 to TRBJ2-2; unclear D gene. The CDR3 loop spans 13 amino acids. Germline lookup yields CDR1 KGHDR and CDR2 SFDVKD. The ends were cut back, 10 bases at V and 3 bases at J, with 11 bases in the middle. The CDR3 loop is CATSPWDTGELFF. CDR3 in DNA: TGTGCCACTTCCCCCTGGGACACCGGGGAGCTGTTTTTT.

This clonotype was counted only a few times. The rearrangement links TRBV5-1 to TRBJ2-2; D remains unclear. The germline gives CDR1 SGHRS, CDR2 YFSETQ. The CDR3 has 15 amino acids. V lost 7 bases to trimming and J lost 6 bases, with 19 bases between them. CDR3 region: CASGPGLDRPGELFF. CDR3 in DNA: TGCGCCAGCGGACCTGGGCTGGACCGTCCCGGGGAGCTGTTTTTT.

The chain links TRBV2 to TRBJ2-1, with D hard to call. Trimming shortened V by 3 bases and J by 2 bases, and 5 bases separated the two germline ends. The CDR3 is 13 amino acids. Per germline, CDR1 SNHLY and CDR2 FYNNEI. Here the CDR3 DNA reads TGTGCCAGCAGTGATAACCCCTACAATGAGCAGTTCTTC. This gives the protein CASSDNPYNEQFF.

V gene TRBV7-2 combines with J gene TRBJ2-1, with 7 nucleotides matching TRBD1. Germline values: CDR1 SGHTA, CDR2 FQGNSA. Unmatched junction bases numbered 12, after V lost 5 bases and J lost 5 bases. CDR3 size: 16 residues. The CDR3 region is CASSTDPWDRNNEQFF. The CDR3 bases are TGTGCCAGCAGCACCGATCCCTGGGACAGAAACAATGAGCAGTTCTTC.